A selection of T cell receptor beta chains follows, all from one sample in a study of beta chain features in type 1 diabetes. TCRdb's copy holds only in-frame clones and misses some; the assay was immunoSEQ multiplex PCR. The sample holds 360,000 or so clones, around 19% seen once. The sample was naive CD4+ T cells from blood. These receptor sequences come from a woman aged 18-35 years in good health. Both conserved end residues are part of each CDR3. The D gene is left open where the match is weak. Clone size is not always given. Where it is, it says once, few, many or a class for expanded clones.

NA,TRBJ1-1,NA,TRBV29-1,CSVSSMNTEAFF,TGCAGCGTTTCTAGTATGAACACTGAAGCTTTCTTT
NA,TRBJ1-1,few,TRBV18,CASSPANGENTEAFF,TGTGCCAGCTCACCGGCGAACGGGGAGAACACTGAAGCTTTCTTT
TRBD2,TRBJ2-5,NA,TRBV5-1,CASSLSASGGADQETQYF,TGCGCCAGCAGCTTGTCGGCTAGCGGGGGGGCGGACCAAGAGACCCAGTACTTC
NA,TRBJ2-5,few,TRBV7-2,CASSFGASVKETQYF,TGTGCCAGCAGCTTCGGGGCTAGCGTAAAAGAGACCCAGTACTTC
TRBD1,TRBJ2-1,NA,TRBV29-1,CSVEEGTGGANEQFF,TGCAGCGTTGAAGAAGGGACAGGGGGAGCGAATGAGCAGTTCTTC
NA,TRBJ2-5,few,TRBV2,CASSRQVEETQYF,TGTGCCAGCAGTCGACAGGTTGAAGAGACCCAGTACTTC
NA,TRBJ2-7,NA,TRBV5-1,CASSLVLARSYEQYF,TGCGCCAGCAGCTTGGTTCTAGCGCGTTCCTACGAGCAGTACTTC
TRBD2,TRBJ2-1,few,TRBV9,CASSVAASGALSYNEQFF,TGTGCCAGCAGCGTAGCGGCTAGCGGGGCCCTTTCGTACAATGAGCAGTTCTTC
NA,TRBJ2-3,few,TRBV2,CASRGGSALLWTDTQYF,TGTGCCAGCAGAGGGGGTAGCGCTCTCCTGTGGACAGATACGCAGTATTTT
NA,TRBJ2-1,NA,TRBV7-9,CASSLGGRAGMYNEQFF,TGTGCCAGCAGCTTAGGAGGTAGGGCGGGTATGTACAATGAGCAGTTCTTC
NA,TRBJ2-2,NA,TRBV18,CASSLTRATGELFF,TGTGCCAGCTCCCTAACTAGAGCCACCGGGGAGCTGTTTTTT
NA,TRBJ1-1,few,TRBV29-1,CSVVMNTEAFF,TGCAGCGTTGTTATGAACACTGAAGCTTTCTTT
NA,TRBJ2-7,NA,TRBV5-1,CASSLSLYEQYF,TGCGCCAGCAGCCTTTCCCTCTACGAGCAGTACTTC
NA,TRBJ2-6,NA,TRBV5-5,CASSFLLSGANVLTF,TGTGCCAGCAGCTTCCTCTTATCTGGGGCCAACGTCCTGACTTTC
NA,TRBJ1-2,NA,TRBV14,CASSPGGRTYGYTF,TGTGCCAGCAGCCCCGGGGGGAGAACCTATGGCTACACCTTC
NA,TRBJ1-2,few,TRBV19,CASRQSNYGYTF,TGTGCCAGTAGACAGTCTAACTATGGCTACACCTTC
NA,TRBJ2-7,few,TRBV18,CASSPGFKGTSSYEQYF,TGTGCCAGCTCACCGGGGTTTAAGGGAACTAGCTCCTACGAGCAGTACTTC